This T cell receptor beta chain is from a study of blood T cell repertoires in COVID-19. About the research overall: Spain, Italy and the United States supplied samples that represented acute and convalescent COVID-19. Nucleic acid was either cDNA or gDNA, and it came from T cells, B-cell-depleted T cells, or PBMCs.

How the authors handled the data: Amplification of reference gene primers provided the estimated nucleated cell counts. Profiling relied on immunoSEQ multiplex PCR, and the TCRdb table lists in-frame clones only, not all of them. V and J calls and clone size are those listed in that table; D and trimming were worked out from the DNA. The sample lists over 100,000 clones; approximately 88% were seen once. The sequencing input was peripheral blood. The receptor was isolated from a human donor in a cohort sampled during active COVID-19.

The CDR3 protein is CASKGGGWTDTQYF. CDR3 coding DNA: TGTGCCAGCAAGGGCGGGGGTTGGACAGATACGCAGTATTTT. V is TRBV6-5 and J is TRBJ2-3; 7 bases are shared with TRBD2. This CDR3 region has 14 residues. With V trimmed by 7 bases and J by 3 bases, 7 bases remained unmatched. Germline CDR1 reads MNHEY; CDR2 reads SVGAGI.